A selection of T cell receptor beta chains follows, all from one sample in a study of T cell responses to AZD1222 COVID-19 vaccine. Here immunoSEQ multiplex PCR was the method, and the copy in TCRdb shows in-frame clones only, minus some. The data show over 85,000 clones, with 84% seen just once and more than 15% held by the top ten. Sequencing used peripheral blood, obtained on day 0 of AZD1222 vaccination. The receptors were gathered from an adult in good health. CDR3s include the opening cysteine and the closing phenylalanine or tryptophan. D genes are given only for firm matches. Only part of the rows carry a size: once, few, many, or a class if the clone is expanded.

J gene: TRBJ1-4; clone size: -; V gene: TRBV20-1; D gene: -; CDR3 protein: CSASRPANEKLFF; CDR3 DNA: TGCAGTGCTAGTCGGCCCGCTAATGAAAAACTGTTTTTT
J gene: TRBJ2-6; clone size: -; V gene: TRBV5-1; D gene: -; CDR3 protein: CASSHLGEPGANVLTF; CDR3 DNA: TGCGCCAGCAGCCACCTTGGGGAACCTGGGGCCAACGTCCTGACTTTC
J gene: TRBJ1-2; clone size: once; V gene: TRBV18; D gene: -; CDR3 protein: CASSRQVPVYGYTF; CDR3 DNA: TGTGCCAGCTCCAGGCAAGTTCCGGTCTATGGCTACACCTTC
J gene: TRBJ2-3; clone size: -; V gene: TRBV28; D gene: -; CDR3 protein: CASLSGRRGGADTQYF; CDR3 DNA: TGTGCCAGCCTTAGTGGGCGGAGAGGAGGTGCAGATACGCAGTATTTT
J gene: TRBJ2-3; clone size: -; V gene: TRBV4-1; D gene: -; CDR3 protein: CASSQVKGGVTDTQYF; CDR3 DNA: TGCGCCAGCAGCCAAGTGAAGGGGGGGGTCACAGATACGCAGTATTTT
J gene: TRBJ2-1; clone size: -; V gene: TRBV12-5; D gene: -; CDR3 protein: CASGFGLDEQFF; CDR3 DNA: TGTGCTAGTGGTTTTGGCCTTGATGAGCAGTTCTTC
J gene: TRBJ2-7; clone size: once; V gene: TRBV4-2; D gene: TRBD2; CDR3 protein: CASSQGTSGRFGEQYF; CDR3 DNA: TGTGCCAGCAGCCAGGGGACTAGCGGGAGGTTCGGCGAGCAGTACTTC
J gene: TRBJ1-5; clone size: -; V gene: TRBV2; D gene: -; CDR3 protein: CASSEVRGLGQPQHF; CDR3 DNA: TGTGCCAGCAGTGAAGTTAGGGGGTTAGGCCAGCCCCAGCATTTT
J gene: TRBJ2-7; clone size: -; V gene: TRBV28; D gene: -; CDR3 protein: CASTSQRRGSHEQYF; CDR3 DNA: TGTGCCAGCACCTCGCAAAGGAGGGGGTCCCACGAGCAGTACTTC
J gene: TRBJ2-2; clone size: -; V gene: TRBV24-1; D gene: -; CDR3 protein: CATSDQGRGVMGGELFF; CDR3 DNA: TGTGCCACCAGTGACCAAGGCAGGGGCGTGATGGGCGGGGAGCTGTTTTTT
J gene: TRBJ2-1; clone size: -; V gene: TRBV5-6; D gene: TRBD1; CDR3 protein: CASSKGQDNEQFF; CDR3 DNA: TGTGCCAGCAGCAAAGGACAGGACAATGAGCAGTTCTTC
J gene: TRBJ1-1; clone size: -; V gene: TRBV5-1; D gene: -; CDR3 protein: CASRQNGRNTEAFF; CDR3 DNA: TGCGCCAGCAGGCAAAATGGCCGAAACACTGAAGCTTTCTTT
J gene: TRBJ2-1; clone size: -; V gene: TRBV27; D gene: TRBD2; CDR3 protein: CASSPGLARDNEQFF; CDR3 DNA: TGTGCCAGCAGTCCTGGACTAGCCCGCGACAATGAGCAGTTCTTC
J gene: TRBJ1-2; clone size: once; V gene: TRBV11-3; D gene: -; CDR3 protein: CASSQRKGNYGYTF; CDR3 DNA: TGTGCCAGCAGCCAGAGGAAGGGGAACTATGGCTACACCTTC
J gene: TRBJ2-1; clone size: -; V gene: TRBV5-4; D gene: -; CDR3 protein: CASSLDRVGDEQFF; CDR3 DNA: TGTGCCAGCAGCTTGGACAGGGTTGGAGATGAGCAGTTCTTC
J gene: TRBJ2-3; clone size: once; V gene: TRBV29-1; D gene: -; CDR3 protein: CSVTSTDTQYF; CDR3 DNA: TGCAGCGTAACGTCCACAGATACGCAGTATTTT
J gene: TRBJ1-6; clone size: -; V gene: TRBV28; D gene: -; CDR3 protein: CASSSPQGRNSPLHF; CDR3 DNA: TGTGCCAGCAGCTCCCCCCAGGGGCGGAATTCACCCCTCCACTTT
J gene: TRBJ1-2; clone size: -; V gene: TRBV27; D gene: -; CDR3 protein: CASKGTYGYTF; CDR3 DNA: TGTGCCAGCAAGGGCACGTATGGCTACACCTTC
J gene: TRBJ2-2; clone size: -; V gene: TRBV7-9; D gene: -; CDR3 protein: CASNPSGHTGELFF; CDR3 DNA: TGTGCCAGCAATCCCTCGGGGCACACCGGGGAGCTGTTTTTT
J gene: TRBJ1-5; clone size: -; V gene: TRBV29-1; D gene: -; CDR3 protein: CSVAQEGNQPQHF; CDR3 DNA: TGCAGCGTTGCTCAGGAAGGCAATCAGCCCCAGCATTTT
J gene: TRBJ1-5; clone size: -; V gene: TRBV29-1; D gene: -; CDR3 protein: CSVGYGNQPQHF; CDR3 DNA: TGCAGCGTTGGATATGGGAATCAGCCCCAGCATTTT
J gene: TRBJ2-3; clone size: -; V gene: TRBV6-1; D gene: -; CDR3 protein: CASSEAGSGSTDTQYF; CDR3 DNA: TGTGCCAGCAGTGAAGCCGGGAGCGGTAGCACAGATACGCAGTATTTT
J gene: TRBJ2-3; clone size: -; V gene: TRBV19; D gene: TRBD2; CDR3 protein: CASSRGGRSTDTQYF; CDR3 DNA: TGTGCCAGTAGCCGGGGGGGGAGGAGCACAGATACGCAGTATTTT
J gene: TRBJ2-1; clone size: -; V gene: TRBV9; D gene: TRBD2; CDR3 protein: CASSPGLAGGHIGYNEQFF; CDR3 DNA: TGTGCCAGCAGTCCTGGACTAGCGGGAGGGCATATTGGGTACAATGAGCAGTTCTTC
J gene: TRBJ1-1; clone size: -; V gene: TRBV6-1; D gene: -; CDR3 protein: CASSDRNTEAFF; CDR3 DNA: TGTGCCAGCAGTGATCGTAATACTGAAGCTTTCTTT
J gene: TRBJ1-1; clone size: -; V gene: TRBV7-6; D gene: TRBD1; CDR3 protein: CASSLERQGNTEAFF; CDR3 DNA: TGTGCCAGCAGCTTAGAGAGACAGGGAAACACTGAAGCTTTCTTT
J gene: TRBJ1-1; clone size: -; V gene: TRBV2; D gene: TRBD1; CDR3 protein: CASRETGKGPEAFF; CDR3 DNA: TGTGCCAGCAGGGAGACAGGGAAAGGACCTGAAGCTTTCTTT
J gene: TRBJ1-5; clone size: -; V gene: TRBV19; D gene: -; CDR3 protein: CASSIATPGTDYNQPQHF; CDR3 DNA: TGTGCCAGTAGTATAGCAACCCCCGGGACCGACTACAATCAGCCCCAGCATTTT
J gene: TRBJ1-1; clone size: -; V gene: TRBV6-5; D gene: -; CDR3 protein: CASRNLNTEAFF; CDR3 DNA: TGTGCCAGCAGAAACTTGAACACTGAAGCTTTCTTT
J gene: TRBJ2-1; clone size: -; V gene: TRBV5-4; D gene: -; CDR3 protein: CASSPSSGWGSNEQFF; CDR3 DNA: TGTGCCAGCAGCCCGTCCAGCGGATGGGGTTCCAATGAGCAGTTCTTC
J gene: TRBJ2-7; clone size: -; V gene: TRBV4-3; D gene: -; CDR3 protein: CASSQKRMGTRPYEQYF; CDR3 DNA: TGCGCCAGCAGCCAAAAACGGATGGGGACACGACCTTACGAGCAGTACTTC
J gene: TRBJ2-7; clone size: -; V gene: TRBV18; D gene: -; CDR3 protein: CASSPLGRYEQYF; CDR3 DNA: TGTGCCAGCTCACCACTGGGCCGCTACGAGCAGTACTTC
J gene: TRBJ2-1; clone size: -; V gene: TRBV29-1; D gene: TRBD2; CDR3 protein: CSVLERGSYNEQFF; CDR3 DNA: TGCAGCGTCCTTGAGCGGGGGTCCTACAATGAGCAGTTCTTC
J gene: TRBJ2-7; clone size: -; V gene: TRBV7-9; D gene: -; CDR3 protein: CASSLEFREQYF; CDR3 DNA: TGTGCCAGCAGCTTAGAGTTTAGGGAGCAGTACTTC
J gene: TRBJ1-1; clone size: once; V gene: TRBV5-4; D gene: -; CDR3 protein: CASSPNAQGSTEAFF; CDR3 DNA: TGTGCCAGCAGCCCGAATGCTCAGGGAAGCACTGAAGCTTTCTTT
J gene: TRBJ2-5; clone size: -; V gene: TRBV19; D gene: -; CDR3 protein: CASSSVVQETQYF; CDR3 DNA: TGTGCCAGTAGTTCGGTAGTTCAAGAGACCCAGTACTTC
J gene: TRBJ1-2; clone size: -; V gene: TRBV10-3; D gene: -; CDR3 protein: CAISAQGTDGYTF; CDR3 DNA: TGTGCCATCAGTGCGCAAGGAACGGATGGCTACACCTTC
J gene: TRBJ1-2; clone size: -; V gene: TRBV7-9; D gene: -; CDR3 protein: CASSLQLSDGYTF; CDR3 DNA: TGTGCCAGCAGCCTACAGCTCTCTGACGGCTACACCTTC
J gene: TRBJ1-2; clone size: -; V gene: TRBV15; D gene: -; CDR3 protein: CATSRDFQEMGLGATF; CDR3 DNA: TGTGCCACCAGCAGAGATTTCCAGGAAATGGGTCTAGGAGCCACCTTC
J gene: TRBJ1-2; clone size: -; V gene: TRBV28; D gene: -; CDR3 protein: CAPPRDFLYGYTF; CDR3 DNA: TGTGCCCCCCCGCGGGACTTCCTCTATGGCTACACCTTC
J gene: TRBJ1-1; clone size: -; V gene: TRBV11-3; D gene: -; CDR3 protein: CASSLDRGGTEAFF; CDR3 DNA: TGTGCCAGCAGCTTAGACAGGGGTGGGACTGAAGCTTTCTTT
J gene: TRBJ1-1; clone size: -; V gene: TRBV28; D gene: -; CDR3 protein: CASSPTGLNTEAFF; CDR3 DNA: TGTGCCAGCAGCCCGACAGGACTGAACACTGAAGCTTTCTTT
J gene: TRBJ1-6; clone size: -; V gene: TRBV6-1; D gene: -; CDR3 protein: CASSERNSPLHF; CDR3 DNA: TGTGCCAGCAGTGAAAGGAATTCACCCCTCCACTTT
J gene: TRBJ1-1; clone size: once; V gene: TRBV10-3; D gene: -; CDR3 protein: CAISEHGTVNTEAFF; CDR3 DNA: TGTGCCATCAGTGAGCATGGGACGGTGAACACTGAAGCTTTCTTT
J gene: TRBJ1-3; clone size: -; V gene: TRBV4-3; D gene: TRBD1; CDR3 protein: CASSPGQTSGNTIYF; CDR3 DNA: TGCGCCAGCAGCCCGGGACAGACCTCTGGAAACACCATATATTTT
J gene: TRBJ1-3; clone size: -; V gene: TRBV15; D gene: -; CDR3 protein: CATSRVRGSGNTIYF; CDR3 DNA: TGTGCCACCAGCAGAGTTAGGGGCTCGGGAAACACCATATATTTT
J gene: TRBJ2-3; clone size: -; V gene: TRBV11-2; D gene: TRBD1; CDR3 protein: CASKSRGDRGTDTQYF; CDR3 DNA: TGTGCCAGCAAATCGCGTGGGGACAGGGGAACAGATACGCAGTATTTT
J gene: TRBJ2-1; clone size: once; V gene: TRBV7-9; D gene: TRBD1; CDR3 protein: CASSLTPGQGSFF; CDR3 DNA: TGTGCCAGCAGCTTGACGCCGGGACAGGGATCTTTCTTC
J gene: TRBJ2-7; clone size: -; V gene: TRBV6-5; D gene: TRBD1; CDR3 protein: CASSYSDRGSYEQYF; CDR3 DNA: TGTGCCAGCAGTTACTCGGACAGGGGGTCCTACGAGCAGTACTTC
J gene: TRBJ2-7; clone size: -; V gene: TRBV5-1; D gene: -; CDR3 protein: CASSSRGGFRYEQYF; CDR3 DNA: TGCGCCAGCAGCTCCCGTGGGGGGTTCAGATACGAGCAGTACTTC
J gene: TRBJ2-1; clone size: -; V gene: TRBV19; D gene: -; CDR3 protein: CASSATGTNEQFF; CDR3 DNA: TGTGCCAGTAGTGCGACCGGGACTAATGAGCAGTTCTTC
J gene: TRBJ1-2; clone size: -; V gene: TRBV19; D gene: TRBD1; CDR3 protein: CASSIVQQGAHGYTF; CDR3 DNA: TGTGCCAGTAGTATCGTTCAACAGGGGGCGCACGGCTACACCTTC
J gene: TRBJ2-7; clone size: -; V gene: TRBV28; D gene: TRBD1; CDR3 protein: CASSLGTGGTYEQYF; CDR3 DNA: TGTGCCAGCAGTTTGGGGACAGGGGGAACCTACGAGCAGTACTTC
J gene: TRBJ1-6; clone size: -; V gene: TRBV27; D gene: -; CDR3 protein: CASSLSTGSSPLHF; CDR3 DNA: TGTGCCAGCAGTTTATCAACAGGTTCGTCACCCCTCCACTTT
J gene: TRBJ1-2; clone size: -; V gene: TRBV12-3/TRBV12-4; D gene: TRBD1; CDR3 protein: CASSTGTAYGYTF; CDR3 DNA: TGTGCCAGCAGTACCGGGACAGCCTATGGCTACACCTTC
J gene: TRBJ1-2; clone size: -; V gene: TRBV29-1; D gene: -; CDR3 protein: CSVERNYGYTF; CDR3 DNA: TGCAGCGTTGAGCGGAACTATGGCTACACCTTC
J gene: TRBJ1-5; clone size: -; V gene: TRBV28; D gene: -; CDR3 protein: CASRENRERQPQHF; CDR3 DNA: TGTGCCAGCAGGGAAAACAGGGAACGGCAGCCCCAGCATTTT
J gene: TRBJ1-1; clone size: -; V gene: TRBV2; D gene: -; CDR3 protein: CASSPGGWAMNTEAFF; CDR3 DNA: TGTGCCAGCAGTCCTGGGGGGTGGGCCATGAACACTGAAGCTTTCTTT
J gene: TRBJ1-6; clone size: -; V gene: TRBV28; D gene: TRBD1; CDR3 protein: CASSLGQGNSPLHF; CDR3 DNA: TGTGCCAGCAGTTTGGGACAGGGGAATTCACCCCTCCACTTT